This is a list of T cell receptor beta chains from one sample in a study of long-term antiretroviral therapy in people with HIV. Repertoires were generated with immunoSEQ multiplex PCR, while TCRdb's copy carries only in-frame clones and drops some. The sample lists some 31,000 clones, approximately 95% occurring once. Sequences were derived from unsorted PBMCs, sampled 5.3 years after starting antiretroviral therapy. The receptors originated from a man aged 25 to 40 with HIV. Each CDR3 is given with its conserved first and last residue. A D gene is named only where the DNA matches it firmly. Clone sizes are given selectively: once, few, many, or a class where the clone is expanded.

J,size,D,V,DNA,CDR3
TRBJ2-1,NA,NA,TRBV15,TGTGCCACCAGACTCGCGATGGAGCCGGGTCAGGAGCAGTTCTTC,CATRLAMEPGQEQFF
TRBJ2-7,NA,TRBD2,TRBV19,TGTGCCAGTAGTACCAGGACTAGCGGGAGTTACGAGCAGTACTTC,CASSTRTSGSYEQYF
TRBJ1-2,NA,TRBD1,TRBV7-9,TGTGCCAGCAGCTCCGGCGGGACAGCCTATGGCTACACCTTC,CASSSGGTAYGYTF
TRBJ2-5,NA,NA,TRBV5-1,TGCGCCAGCAGCTTGATACCGGGGCAAGAGACCCAGTACTTC,CASSLIPGQETQYF
TRBJ1-6,NA,TRBD1,TRBV13,TGTGCCAGCAGCTCACACCGGGACAGGGCGGCCAATTCACCCCTCCACTTT,CASSSHRDRAANSPLHF
TRBJ2-1,NA,NA,TRBV7-9,TGTGCCAGCAGCTTAGGCAACAATGAGCAGTTCTTC,CASSLGNNEQFF
TRBJ1-5,NA,NA,TRBV2,TGTGCCAGCAGACGACTGGGGAGCGATCAGCCCCAGCATTTT,CASRRLGSDQPQHF
TRBJ2-7,NA,NA,TRBV10-3,TGTGCCATCACTTCTGGAAATCAGGCCTACGAGCAGTACTTC,CAITSGNQAYEQYF
TRBJ2-3,once,TRBD2,TRBV5-4,TGTGCCAGCAGCGATCGGACTAGCGGGAGCATAGATACGCAGTATTTT,CASSDRTSGSIDTQYF
TRBJ2-7,NA,NA,TRBV19,TGTGCCAGATTACTGACCGATTACGAGCAGTACTTC,CARLLTDYEQYF
TRBJ2-2,once,NA,TRBV15,TGTGCCACCAGCAGAGGCGGCCCCGGGGAGCTGTTTTTT,CATSRGGPGELFF
TRBJ2-1,NA,NA,TRBV6-4,TGTGCCAGCAGTGACACGGTAGCTGATTACAATGAGCAGTTCTTC,CASSDTVADYNEQFF
TRBJ1-1,few,NA,TRBV30,TGTGCCTGGAGTGTCGGACAAGGGGGACCGAACACTGAAGCTTTCTTT,CAWSVGQGGPNTEAFF
TRBJ2-1,NA,NA,TRBV5-6,TGTGCCAGCAGCTTGGGACAGAGCTCCTACAATGAGCAGTTCTTC,CASSLGQSSYNEQFF
TRBJ2-1,NA,NA,TRBV5-8,TGTGCCAGCAGCTTTTTTGGGGCCATGAACAATGAGCAGTTCTTC,CASSFFGAMNNEQFF
TRBJ1-2,NA,NA,TRBV30,TGTGCCTGGCATGACAGGACTAACTATGGCTACACCTTC,CAWHDRTNYGYTF
TRBJ2-3,NA,NA,TRBV6-5,TGTGCCAGCAGTTACGCCGGGGGCACAGATACGCAGTATTTT,CASSYAGGTDTQYF
TRBJ1-2,NA,NA,TRBV15,TGTGCCACCAGCAGAGATAGCGCGCAGTTATATGGCTACACCTTC,CATSRDSAQLYGYTF
TRBJ2-3,NA,TRBD2,TRBV7-3,TGTGCCAGCAGCGCATACAGGACTAGTTCGGATACGCAGTATTTT,CASSAYRTSSDTQYF
TRBJ1-5,NA,NA,TRBV6-5,TGTGCCAGCAGTTACGACCAGAGTCAGCCCCAGCATTTT,CASSYDQSQPQHF
TRBJ2-7,NA,NA,TRBV7-2,TGTGCCAGCAGCTCGTTTCAGACCTACGAGCAGTACTTC,CASSSFQTYEQYF
TRBJ1-5,NA,NA,TRBV27,TGTGCCAGCAGTTTATCTAAGCGGGGGGTCCAGCATTTT,CASSLSKRGVQHF
TRBJ2-7,NA,TRBD1,TRBV4-3,TGCGCCAGCAGCCTGGGACAGGGACAATACTACGAGCAGTACTTC,CASSLGQGQYYEQYF
TRBJ1-6,NA,NA,TRBV6-5,TGTGCCAGCAGTTACTCGGAGGTCTCCTATAATTCACCCCTCCACTTT,CASSYSEVSYNSPLHF
TRBJ2-1,NA,NA,TRBV19,TGTGCCAGTAGTGTGGGTGGATACAATGAGCAGTTCTTC,CASSVGGYNEQFF
TRBJ1-2,NA,NA,TRBV30,TGTGCCCTGGACAGTTATGGCTACACCTTC,CALDSYGYTF